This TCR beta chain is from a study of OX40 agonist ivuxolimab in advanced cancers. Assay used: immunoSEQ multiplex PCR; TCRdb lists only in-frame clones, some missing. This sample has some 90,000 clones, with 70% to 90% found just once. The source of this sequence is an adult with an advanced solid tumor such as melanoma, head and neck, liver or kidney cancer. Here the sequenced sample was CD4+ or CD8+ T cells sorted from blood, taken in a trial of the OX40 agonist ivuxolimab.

CDR3: CASSPWTSGAAYEQYF. CDR3 DNA: TGTGCCAGCAGTCCTTGGACTAGCGGGGCCGCCTACGAGCAGTACTTC. The chain joins TRBV7-8 to TRBJ2-7; 12 bases align to TRBD2. Germline V gene lookup returns CDR1 SGHVS and CDR2 FQNEAQ. Trimming at V came to 6 bases and at J to 2 bases, leaving 8 bases not matched to a gene. The CDR3 is 16 amino acids. The full variable domain, in which reference TRBV7-8 and TRBJ2-7 provide the parts outside the CDR3, is GAGVSQSPRYKVAKRGQDVALRCDPISGHVSLFWYQQALGQGPEFLTYFQNEAQLDKSGLPSDRFFAERPEGSVSTLKIQRTQQEDSAVYLCASSPWTSGAAYEQYFGPGTRLTVT.